Shown below are 28 T cell receptor beta chains from a single sample sequenced in a study of synovial regulatory T cells in juvenile arthritis. The method was immunoSEQ multiplex PCR; TCRdb's version includes in-frame clones alone and lacks a portion of them. This table lists 9,000 to 10,000 clones. What was sequenced was Treg cells from blood. Subset meaning: remaining (HLA-DR-negative) circulating blood Treg cells. Receptors were obtained from a donor aged 2-30 years with juvenile idiopathic arthritis.

The genes are TRBV30 and TRBJ1-1; TCRdb names TRBD1, which stays unverified in the absence of DNA. CDR3 length equals 17 residues. No nucleotide data were recorded. Germline values: CDR1 GTSNPN, CDR2 SVGIG (reference sequence). CDR3 in amino acids: CAWSPMTGGWVNTEAFF. Supplemented by reference TRBV30 and TRBJ1-1, the full variable domain reads SQTIHQWPATLVQPVGSPLSLECTVEGTSNPNLYWYRQAAGRGLQLLFYSVGIGQISSEVPQNLSASRPQDRQFILSSKKLLLSDSGFYLCAWSPMTGGWVNTEAFFGQGTRLTVV.

The J gene is TRBJ2-1, the V gene TRBV19; TCRdb returns TRBD1, unconfirmable since there is no DNA. Looked up from germline, CDR1 is LNHDA and CDR2 is SQIVND (reference sequence). CDR3 length: 15 residues. No DNA is given. The CDR3 sequence is CASRITGQGYNEQFF.

The chain is built from TRBV7-2 and TRBJ1-1; without DNA, the TCRdb call of TRBD1 cannot be checked. The CDR3 runs 14 residues. No coding sequence is recorded. Germline V gene sequence: CDR1 SGHTA, CDR2 FQGNSA. The CDR3 sequence: CASTVAYRDTEAFF.

Frequency places this clone as medium-sized. The chain carries TRBV18 and TRBJ2-7. This CDR3 is 15 amino acids long. Only the protein is on record. Germline lookup yields CDR1 KGHSH and CDR2 LQKENI. The CDR3: CASSPVVRGPYEQYF.

The gene calls are TRBV2 and TRBJ2-3; the TCRdb D gene call, TRBD2, has no DNA to confirm it. Germline V gene sequence: CDR1 SNHLY, CDR2 FYNNEI. The CDR3 is 14 residues long. No coding sequence is recorded. This chain's CDR3 is CASMFGLAGDTQYF.

In terms of frequency, this clone is medium-sized. The rearrangement uses TRBV5-1 and TRBJ2-6; as DNA is missing, the TRBD2 call by TCRdb cannot be tested. The CDR3 loop spans 16 amino acids. No DNA is recorded. Germline V gene sequence: CDR1 SGHRS, CDR2 YFSETQ. This chain's CDR3 is CASTGGWRTGANVLTF.

Judged by frequency, this clone is medium-sized. The genes are TRBV30 and TRBJ1-2; TCRdb's D call, TRBD1, is unchecked because there is no DNA. Germline V lookup: CDR1 GTSNPN, CDR2 SVGIG (reference sequence). The CDR3 loop spans 10 amino acids. No DNA was logged. This chain's CDR3 is CASHIYGYTF.

This chain's CDR3 is CASSPPGLAGYTQYF. V and J are TRBV18 and TRBJ2-3; without DNA, the TCRdb call of TRBD2 cannot be checked. The germline CDR1 and CDR2 sequences are KGHSH and LQKENI. CDR3 length: 15 residues. DNA is not on record.

The J gene is TRBJ1-2, the V gene TRBV7-8. CDR3 length: 14 amino acids. The nucleotide record is missing. Germline values: CDR1 SGHVS, CDR2 FQNEAQ. The CDR3 region is CASSLGLADYGYTF.

The V and J genes are TRBV29-1 and TRBJ1-4. From germline, CDR1 is SQVTM and CDR2 ANQGSEA. CDR3 length: 10 residues. The DNA is not on file. The CDR3 spells CSAWNEKLFF.

The V gene is TRBV30, the J gene TRBJ2-3; TCRdb's assignment of TRBD2 cannot be checked, as there is no DNA. Germline CDR1 GTSNPN, CDR2 SVGIG (reference sequence). CDR3 length: 15 amino acids. The nucleotide record is missing. The chain's CDR3 is CASDPSGRGTDTQYF.

The V call is TRBV7-6, the J call TRBJ1-6; TCRdb proposes TRBD1, but this gene call is untestable without DNA. The CDR3 is 13 amino acids. No DNA is recorded. Germline V gives CDR1 SGHVS, CDR2 FNYEAQ. The CDR3 sequence is CASSLGPGPPLHF.

The gene calls are TRBV6-7 and TRBJ1-5; as DNA is missing, the TRBD1 call by TCRdb cannot be tested. Being an ORF, TRBV6-7 has a function that is uncertain. The CDR3 extends over 18 amino acids. No DNA is listed. Here the CDR3 reads CASIQRMVGRVSNQPQHF.

V usage is TRBV5-6 and J usage is TRBJ2-5. CDR1 and CDR2 (germline): SGHDT, YYEEEE. This CDR3 is 14 amino acids long. No DNA is given. The chain's CDR3 is CASSLVGGQETQYF.

The V and J genes are TRBV7-3 and TRBJ2-5; TCRdb outputs TRBD2, but without DNA this stays unchecked. Per the germline V gene, CDR1 is SGHTA and CDR2 is FQGTGA. CDR3 size: 13 residues. Nucleotide data are not available. The CDR3 sequence: CASSQYSGETQYF.

V usage is TRBV9 and J usage is TRBJ2-3. This CDR3 is 15 amino acids long. The DNA is unrecorded. The germline V gene has CDR1 SGDLS and CDR2 YYNGEE. Here the CDR3 reads CASSLTGASTDTQYF.

The rearrangement links TRBV9 to TRBJ2-7; absent DNA, TCRdb's TRBD1 call cannot be checked. CDR3 size: 12 residues. The record lacks a DNA sequence. The V gene's germline CDR1 is SGDLS and CDR2 YYNGEE. The CDR3 region is CASSGQDYEQYF.

The CDR3 loop is CASSLGDYGYTF. The chain couples TRBV7-2 to TRBJ1-2. Germline V gene data show CDR1 as SGHTA and CDR2 as FQGNSA. This CDR3 spans 12 amino acids. DNA is not recorded here. The whole variable domain, filled in from reference TRBV7-2 and TRBJ1-2, reads GAGVSQSPSNKVTEKGKDVELRCDPISGHTALYWYRQSLGQGLEFLIYFQGNSAPDKSGLPSDRFSAERTGGSVSTLTIQRTQQEDSAVYLCASSLGDYGYTFGSGTRLTVV.

CDR3 residues: CASSSVRPLGTSYGYTF. This chain connects TRBV7-9 to TRBJ1-2. Germline values: CDR1 SEHNR, CDR2 FQNEAQ (reference sequence). This CDR3 comprises 17 residues. The nucleotide record is missing.

This CDR3 is CASSLTSGGPKTGELFF. V and J are TRBV2 and TRBJ2-2; TCRdb reports TRBD2, a call that lacks DNA to check it against. From germline, CDR1 is SNHLY and CDR2 FYNNEI. The CDR3 covers 17 residues. DNA is not recorded here.

The chain links TRBV18 to TRBJ1-2; as DNA is missing, the TRBD1 call by TCRdb cannot be tested. CDR1 KGHSH and CDR2 LQKENI come from the germline V gene. The CDR3 sequence is 16 residues long. A DNA sequence was not provided. The CDR3 protein is CASSNYRAGAAYGYTF.

The chain carries TRBV5-5 and TRBJ2-7; with no DNA, the TCRdb D assignment of TRBD2 cannot be verified. Germline CDR1 is SGHKS and CDR2 is YYEKEE (reference sequence). CDR3 size: 12 residues. No nucleotide data were recorded. The CDR3 is CASSFSPTEQYF.

The chain's CDR3 is CASSTLSSDEQFF. V is TRBV19 and J is TRBJ2-1. CDR1 and CDR2 from the germline V gene are LNHDA and SQIVND (reference sequence). The CDR3 sequence is 13 residues long. DNA was not recorded.

This clone is called medium-sized based on its frequency. The chain couples TRBV6-1 to TRBJ2-3; TCRdb's D call of TRBD2 is untestable without DNA. The CDR3 loop spans 14 amino acids. Only the protein is on record. The germline CDR1 and CDR2 sequences are MNHNS and SASEGT. CDR3 residues: CASSLLVSTDTQYF.

The chain combines TRBV5-4 with TRBJ2-2; TCRdb outputs TRBD2, but without DNA this stays unchecked. Germline CDR1 is SGHNT and CDR2 is YYREEE (reference sequence). The CDR3 loop spans 14 amino acids. The entry carries no DNA sequence. The CDR3 region is CASSLETSGGELFF.

The J gene is TRBJ1-2, the V gene TRBV2; the TCRdb D gene call, TRBD1, has no DNA to confirm it. Per the germline V gene, CDR1 is SNHLY and CDR2 is FYNNEI. This CDR3 spans 14 amino acids. There is no recorded DNA. The CDR3 here is CASSEITGRLGYTF.

V is TRBV7-9 and J is TRBJ2-7; TCRdb indicates TRBD1, and absent DNA this call remains unverified. Germline loops: CDR1 SEHNR, CDR2 FQNEAQ (reference sequence). There are 16 residues in the CDR3. No nucleotide data were recorded. The CDR3 region is CASSPPAQGWIYEQYF.

Judged by frequency, this clone is medium-sized. This chain connects TRBV5-4 to TRBJ2-7. Germline lookup yields CDR1 SGHNT and CDR2 YYREEE (reference sequence). The CDR3 consists of 15 residues. There is no recorded DNA. The CDR3 reads CASSPRPVPTYEQYF. The full variable domain, rest sourced from reference TRBV5-4 and TRBJ2-7, is ETGVTQSPTHLIKTRGQQVTLRCSSQSGHNTVSWYQQALGQGPQFIFQYYREEENGRGNFPPRFSGLQFPNYSSELNVNALELDDSALYLCASSPRPVPTYEQYFGPGTRLTVT.